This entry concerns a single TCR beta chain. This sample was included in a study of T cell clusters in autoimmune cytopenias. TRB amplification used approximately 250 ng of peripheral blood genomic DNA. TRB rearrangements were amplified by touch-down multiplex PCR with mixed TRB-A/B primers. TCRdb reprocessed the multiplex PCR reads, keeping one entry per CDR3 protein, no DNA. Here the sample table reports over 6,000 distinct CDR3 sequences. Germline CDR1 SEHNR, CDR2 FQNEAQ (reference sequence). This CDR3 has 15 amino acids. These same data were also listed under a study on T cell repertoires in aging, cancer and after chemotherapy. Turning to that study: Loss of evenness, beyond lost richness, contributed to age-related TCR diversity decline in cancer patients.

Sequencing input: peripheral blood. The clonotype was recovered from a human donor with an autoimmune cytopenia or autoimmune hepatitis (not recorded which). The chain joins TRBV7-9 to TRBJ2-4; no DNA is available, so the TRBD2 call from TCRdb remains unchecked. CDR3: CASSFPALAKNIQYF.